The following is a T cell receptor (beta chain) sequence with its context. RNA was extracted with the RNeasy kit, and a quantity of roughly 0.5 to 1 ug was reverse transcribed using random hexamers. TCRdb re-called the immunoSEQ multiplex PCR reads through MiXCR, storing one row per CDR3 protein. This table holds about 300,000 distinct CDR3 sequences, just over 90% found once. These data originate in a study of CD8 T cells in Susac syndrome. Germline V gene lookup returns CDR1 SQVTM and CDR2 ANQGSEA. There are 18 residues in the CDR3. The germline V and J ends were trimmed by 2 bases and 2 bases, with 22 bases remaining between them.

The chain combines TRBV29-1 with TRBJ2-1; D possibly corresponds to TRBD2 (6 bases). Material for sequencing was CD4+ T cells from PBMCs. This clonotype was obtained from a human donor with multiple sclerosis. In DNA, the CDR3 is TGCAGCGTTGAACCGACGGGCATAGCGGAATATACCTACAATGAGCAGTTCTTC. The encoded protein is CSVEPTGIAEYTYNEQFF.